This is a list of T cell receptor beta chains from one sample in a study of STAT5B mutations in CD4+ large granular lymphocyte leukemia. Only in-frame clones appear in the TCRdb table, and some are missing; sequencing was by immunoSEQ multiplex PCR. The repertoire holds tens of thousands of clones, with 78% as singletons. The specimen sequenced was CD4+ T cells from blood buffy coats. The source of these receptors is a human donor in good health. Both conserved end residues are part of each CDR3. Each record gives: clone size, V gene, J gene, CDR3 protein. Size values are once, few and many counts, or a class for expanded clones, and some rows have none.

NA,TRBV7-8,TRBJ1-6,CASKVQGGNSPLHF
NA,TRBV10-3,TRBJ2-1,CATSTGDEQFF
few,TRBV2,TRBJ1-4,CASSVDNRVLFF
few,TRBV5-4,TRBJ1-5,CASSLDGTGGNQPQHF
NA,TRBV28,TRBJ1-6,CASSDMTGGNSPLHF
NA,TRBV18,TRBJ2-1,CASSPPSRYNEQFF
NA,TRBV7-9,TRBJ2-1,CASSRTGTSGIRNEQFF
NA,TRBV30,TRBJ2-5,CAWSVSPRQETQYF
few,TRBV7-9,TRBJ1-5,CASTRNDDQPQHF
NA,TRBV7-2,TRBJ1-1,CASSLGPPGDTEAFF
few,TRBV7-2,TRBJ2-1,CASSLRWWDVNEQFF
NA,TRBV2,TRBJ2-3,CATRRDLTDTQYF
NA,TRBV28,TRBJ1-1,CASSAWTGTLGYPEAFF
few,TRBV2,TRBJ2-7,CASRGLSYEQYF
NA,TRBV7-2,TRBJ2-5,CASSLVAAQETQYF
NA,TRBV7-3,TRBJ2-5,CASSLSGDGKTQYF
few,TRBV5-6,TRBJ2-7,CASSRTGNRYEQYF
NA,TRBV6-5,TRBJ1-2,CASSYGAEGPYGYTF
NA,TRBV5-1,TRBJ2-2,CASSQGSGTDTGELFF
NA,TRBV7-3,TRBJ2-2,CASSFGGTGELFF
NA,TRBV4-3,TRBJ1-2,CASSIKGGQGAQGYTF
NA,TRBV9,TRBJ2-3,CASSLEGTGLGTDTQYF
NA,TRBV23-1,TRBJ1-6,CATPMTGDLESPLHF